One sample yielded the 9 T cell receptor beta chains listed below, sequenced in a study of shared clonotypes between healthy human individuals. Clones were read by immunoSEQ multiplex PCR, and TCRdb kept only the in-frame ones, dropping some. The sample includes 2 million to 3 million clones, 93% of them seen just once. Specimen: naive CD4+ T cells from PBMCs. Noted subset: CD45RA+ positively selected. The origin of the receptors is a man aged 18 to 30 in good health. Some clones in this sample may be carry-over from other donors' samples.

On this clone: Other DNA sequences in the sample encode the same CDR3. The chain combines TRBV2 with TRBJ2-7; 8 bases are a match to TRBD1. The CDR3 has 14 amino acids. CDR1 SNHLY and CDR2 FYNNEI come from the germline V gene. V gave up 7 bases and J gave up 2 bases; unmatched junction bases: 7. Here the CDR3 reads CASTAGTGPYEQYF. CDR3 DNA sequence: TGTGCCAGCACCGCAGGGACAGGCCCCTACGAGCAGTACTTC. The whole variable domain, remainder taken from reference TRBV2 and TRBJ2-7, is EPEVTQTPSHQVTQMGQEVILRCVPISNHLYFYWYRQILGQKVEFLVSFYNNEISEKSEIFDDQFSVERPDGSNFTLKIRSTKLEDSAMYFCASTAGTGPYEQYFGPGTRLTVT.

The chain has TRBV19 and TRBJ2-2; D might be TRBD1 (5 bases). The CDR3 is made up of 14 amino acids. Germline assignment: CDR1 LNHDA and CDR2 SQIVND (reference sequence). The V end was cut by 8 bases, the J end by 4 bases, with 14 bases between. CDR3 amino acids: CASGHLTSTGELFF. DNA for the CDR3: TGTGCCAGTGGACACCTAACGAGCACCGGGGAGCTGTTTTTT.

Remarks on this clone: Other DNA sequences in the sample encode the same CDR3. The J gene is TRBJ1-4, the V gene TRBV18, with D perhaps matching TRBD1 (6 bases). The V gene's germline CDR1 is KGHSH and CDR2 LQKENI. Trimming took 5 bases from V and 2 from J, leaving 6 bases between them. The CDR3 sequence is 13 residues long. The CDR3 DNA is TGTGCCAGCTCAGGGGGCACTAATGAAAAACTGTTTTTT. Its translation: CASSGGTNEKLFF. The variable domain in full, with the rest retrieved from reference TRBV18 and TRBJ1-4, is NAGVMQNPRHLVRRRGQEARLRCSPMKGHSHVYWYRQLPEEGLKFMVYLQKENIIDESGMPKERFSAEFPKEGPSILRIQQVVRGDSAAYFCASSGGTNEKLFFGSGTQLSVL.

The chain links TRBV7-3 to TRBJ2-1; no firm D call. V lost 1 base, J lost 6 bases, and 16 bases lay in between. Germline CDR1 reads SGHTA; CDR2 reads FQGTGA. The CDR3 runs to 16 residues. The CDR3 loop reads CASSLRGRTSSNEQFF. DNA of the CDR3: TGTGCCAGCAGCTTAAGAGGCAGGACCTCTTCCAATGAGCAGTTCTTC.

The J gene is TRBJ2-3, the V gene TRBV10-3, with TRBD2 matching over 12 bases. The ends lost 6 bases at V and 2 bases at J; junction bases unmatched: 9. Looked up from germline, CDR1 is ENHRY and CDR2 is SYGVKD. The CDR3 runs to 17 residues. CDR3 sequence reads: CAIRARLAGVHTDTQYF. In nucleotides, the CDR3 is TGTGCCATCAGGGCTAGACTAGCGGGAGTGCACACAGATACGCAGTATTTT.

The gene calls are TRBV2 and TRBJ2-5; 9 bases align to TRBD1. The CDR3 is 11 amino acids. Germline V gene data show CDR1 as SNHLY and CDR2 as FYNNEI. Germline trimming cut 10 bases from V and 5 bases from J; bases unmatched to any gene: 2. In DNA form, the CDR3 reads TGTGCCACGGGACAGGGCGAGACCCAGTACTTC. It translates to CATGQGETQYF. Complete variable domain (other parts from reference TRBV2 and TRBJ2-5): EPEVTQTPSHQVTQMGQEVILRCVPISNHLYFYWYRQILGQKVEFLVSFYNNEISEKSEIFDDQFSVERPDGSNFTLKIRSTKLEDSAMYFCATGQGETQYFGPGTRLLVL.

The chain is built from TRBV5-5 and TRBJ1-1; D gene ambiguous. V was cut by 2 bases and J by 1 base, with 6 bases left in between. The germline CDR1 and CDR2 sequences are SGHKS and YYEKEE (reference sequence). CDR3 length: 13 amino acids. CDR3 nucleotide sequence: TGTGCCAGCAGCTTTGCGGGGAACACTGAAGCTTTCTTT. This sequence encodes CASSFAGNTEAFF.

This clone was seen only a few times. The chain links TRBV5-1 to TRBJ2-5; D uncertain. The CDR3 is 15 residues long. Between the trimmed V and J ends, which lost 3 bases and 4 bases, there was a span of 16 bases. The V gene's germline CDR1 is SGHRS and CDR2 YFSETQ. The CDR3 loop reads CASSWAGSLGETQYF. The DNA of the CDR3 is TGCGCCAGCAGCTGGGCAGGATCTTTGGGAGAGACCCAGTACTTC.

This rearrangement joins TRBV4-1 to TRBJ2-2; possibly TRBD1 for D (5 bases). The V gene lost 4 bases and the J gene lost 1 base, with 13 bases spanning the gap. Germline-derived CDR1 and CDR2 are MGHRA and YSYEKL. The CDR3 length is 16 residues. The CDR3 loop reads CASSPRRQGNTGELFF. DNA for the CDR3: TGCGCCAGCAGCCCCCGGCGGCAGGGGAACACCGGGGAGCTGTTTTTT.